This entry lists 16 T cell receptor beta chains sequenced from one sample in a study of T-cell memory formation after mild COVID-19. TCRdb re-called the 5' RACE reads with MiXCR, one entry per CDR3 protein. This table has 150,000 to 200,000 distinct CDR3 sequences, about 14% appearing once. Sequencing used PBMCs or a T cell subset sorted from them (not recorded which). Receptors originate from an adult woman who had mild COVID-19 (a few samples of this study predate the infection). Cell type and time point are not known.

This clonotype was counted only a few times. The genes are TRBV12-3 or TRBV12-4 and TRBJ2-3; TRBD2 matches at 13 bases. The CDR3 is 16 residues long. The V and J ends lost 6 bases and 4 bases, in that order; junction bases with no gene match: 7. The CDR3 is CASSKSLAGGPDTQYF. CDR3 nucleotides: TGTGCCAGCAGCAAATCACTAGCGGGGGGGCCAGATACGCAGTATTTT.

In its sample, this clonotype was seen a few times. Here the CDR3 reads CASSMVPGNTEAFF. The DNA of the CDR3 is TGTGCCAGTAGTATGGTCCCGGGGAACACTGAAGCTTTCTTT. This chain links TRBV19 with TRBJ1-1; D is ambiguous. Germline loops: CDR1 LNHDA, CDR2 SQIVND (reference sequence). CDR3 length: 14 amino acids. V was clipped by 3 bases and J by 1 base, with 9 bases between them.

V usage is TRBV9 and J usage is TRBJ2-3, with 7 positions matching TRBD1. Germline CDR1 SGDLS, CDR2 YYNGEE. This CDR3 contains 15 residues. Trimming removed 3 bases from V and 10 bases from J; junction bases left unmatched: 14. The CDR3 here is CASSGRTGAQGAQYF. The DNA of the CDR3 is TGTGCCAGCAGCGGTCGGACAGGCGCGCAAGGGGCGCAGTATTTT.

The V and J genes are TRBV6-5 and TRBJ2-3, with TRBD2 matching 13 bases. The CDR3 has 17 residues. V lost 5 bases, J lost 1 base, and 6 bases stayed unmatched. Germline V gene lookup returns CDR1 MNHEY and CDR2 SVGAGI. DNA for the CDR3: TGTGCCAGCAGTCGGACTAGCGGGAGCCTCGGCACAGATACGCAGTATTTT. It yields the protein CASSRTSGSLGTDTQYF.

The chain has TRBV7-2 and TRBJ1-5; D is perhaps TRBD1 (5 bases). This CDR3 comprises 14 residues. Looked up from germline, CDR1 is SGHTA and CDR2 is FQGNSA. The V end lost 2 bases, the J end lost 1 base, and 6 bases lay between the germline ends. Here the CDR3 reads CASSLWDSNQPQHF. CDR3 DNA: TGTGCCAGCAGCTTATGGGACAGCAATCAGCCCCAGCATTTT. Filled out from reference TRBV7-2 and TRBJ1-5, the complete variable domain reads GAGVSQSPSNKVTEKGKDVELRCDPISGHTALYWYRQSLGQGLEFLIYFQGNSAPDKSGLPSDRFSAERTGGSVSTLTIQRTQQEDSAVYLCASSLWDSNQPQHFGDGTRLSIL.

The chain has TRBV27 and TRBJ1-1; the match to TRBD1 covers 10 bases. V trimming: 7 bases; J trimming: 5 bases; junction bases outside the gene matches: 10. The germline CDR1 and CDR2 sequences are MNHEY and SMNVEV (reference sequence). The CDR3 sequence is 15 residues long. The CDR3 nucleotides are TGTGCCAGCATCCAATCCAGGGACAGGGGTACTGAAGCTTTCTTT. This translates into CASIQSRDRGTEAFF.

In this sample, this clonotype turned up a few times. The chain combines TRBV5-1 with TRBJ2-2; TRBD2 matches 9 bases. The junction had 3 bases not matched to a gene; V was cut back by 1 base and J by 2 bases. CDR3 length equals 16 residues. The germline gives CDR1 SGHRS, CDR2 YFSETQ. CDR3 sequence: CASSLSSGSNTGELFF. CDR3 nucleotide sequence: TGCGCCAGCAGCTTGAGTAGCGGGAGTAACACCGGGGAGCTGTTTTTT.

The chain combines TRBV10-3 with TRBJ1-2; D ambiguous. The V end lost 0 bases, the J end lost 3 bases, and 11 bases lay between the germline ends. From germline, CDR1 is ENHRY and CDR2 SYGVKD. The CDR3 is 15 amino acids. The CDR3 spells CAISESRGGDYGYTF. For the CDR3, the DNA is TGTGCCATCAGTGAGTCACGAGGCGGTGACTATGGCTACACCTTC.

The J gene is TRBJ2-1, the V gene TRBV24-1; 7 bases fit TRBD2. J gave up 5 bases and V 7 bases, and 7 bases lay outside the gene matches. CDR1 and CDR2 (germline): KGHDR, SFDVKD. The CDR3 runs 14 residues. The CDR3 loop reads CATSLAAGNNEQFF. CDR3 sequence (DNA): TGTGCCACCAGCCTAGCAGCGGGGAACAATGAGCAGTTCTTC.

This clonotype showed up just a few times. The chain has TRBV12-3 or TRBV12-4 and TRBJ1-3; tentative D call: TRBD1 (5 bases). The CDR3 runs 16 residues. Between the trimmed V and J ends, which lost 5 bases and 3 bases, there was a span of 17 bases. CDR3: CASSPPGGRGGNTIYF. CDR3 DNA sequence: TGTGCCAGCAGTCCGCCCGGGGGTAGGGGTGGAAACACCATATATTTT.

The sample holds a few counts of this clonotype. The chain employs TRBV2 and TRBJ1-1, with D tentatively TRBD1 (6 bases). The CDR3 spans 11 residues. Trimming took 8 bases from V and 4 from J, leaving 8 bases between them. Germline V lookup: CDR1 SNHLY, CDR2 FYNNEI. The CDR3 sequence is CASEGGTEAFF. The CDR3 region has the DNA TGTGCCAGCGAGGGGGGCACTGAAGCTTTCTTT.

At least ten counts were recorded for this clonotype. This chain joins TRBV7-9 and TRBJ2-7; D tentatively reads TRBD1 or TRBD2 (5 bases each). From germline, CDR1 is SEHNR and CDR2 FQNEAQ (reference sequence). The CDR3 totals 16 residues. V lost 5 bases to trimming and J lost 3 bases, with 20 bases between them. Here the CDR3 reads CASSGEVDSGSYEQYF. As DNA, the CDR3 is TGTGCCAGCAGCGGAGAGGTCGACAGTGGGAGCTACGAGCAGTACTTC.

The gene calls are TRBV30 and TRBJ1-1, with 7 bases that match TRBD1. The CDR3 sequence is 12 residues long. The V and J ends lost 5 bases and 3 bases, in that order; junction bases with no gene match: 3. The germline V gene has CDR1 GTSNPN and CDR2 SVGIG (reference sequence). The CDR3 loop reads CAWGQDYTEAFF. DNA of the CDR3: TGTGCCTGGGGACAGGATTACACTGAAGCTTTCTTT.

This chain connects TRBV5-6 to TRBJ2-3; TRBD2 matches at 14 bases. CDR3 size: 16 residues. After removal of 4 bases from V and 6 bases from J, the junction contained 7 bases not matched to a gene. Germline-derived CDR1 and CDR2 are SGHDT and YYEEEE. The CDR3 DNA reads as TGTGCCAGCAGCCCATGGACTAGCGGGGGGTACGATACGCAGTATTTT. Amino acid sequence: CASSPWTSGGYDTQYF. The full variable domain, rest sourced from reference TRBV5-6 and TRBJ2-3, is DAGVTQSPTHLIKTRGQQVTLRCSPKSGHDTVSWYQQALGQGPQFIFQYYEEEERQRGNFPDRFSGHQFPNYSSELNVNALLLGDSALYLCASSPWTSGGYDTQYFGPGTRLTVL.

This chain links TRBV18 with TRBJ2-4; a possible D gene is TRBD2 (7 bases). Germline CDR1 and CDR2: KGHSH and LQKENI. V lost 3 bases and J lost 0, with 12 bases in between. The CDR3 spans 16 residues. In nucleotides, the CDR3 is TGTGCCAGCTCACCGGAGCGGGGACAAGCCAAAAACATTCAGTACTTC. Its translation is CASSPERGQAKNIQYF.

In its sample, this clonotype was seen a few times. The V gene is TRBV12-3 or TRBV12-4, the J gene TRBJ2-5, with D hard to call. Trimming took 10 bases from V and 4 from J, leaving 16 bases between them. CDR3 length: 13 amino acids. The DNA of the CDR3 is TGTGCCACCCAGGTAGCCGGCATAGAGACCCAGTACTTC. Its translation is CATQVAGIETQYF.